One sample yielded the 28 T cell receptor beta chains listed below, sequenced in a study of cytomegalovirus exposure and HLA in healthy donors. The PCR ran on 60 Vbeta and 13 Jbeta primers. The method was immunoSEQ multiplex PCR; TCRdb's version includes in-frame clones alone and lacks a portion of them. The table shows about 61,000 clones, with about 89% occurring only once. Sequencing was carried out using PBMCs. The receptors stem from a man aged 30 to 39 in good health and CMV-seropositive.

V and J are TRBV19 and TRBJ2-4; 7 positions match TRBD1. The V segment lost 5 bases and the J segment 3 bases; nucleotides outside the gene matches: 7. The CDR3 is made up of 15 amino acids. Germline-derived CDR1 and CDR2 are LNHDA and SQIVND (reference sequence). CDR3 loop: CASSPRGFIKNIQYF. The CDR3 region has the DNA TGTGCCAGTAGTCCCAGGGGGTTTATCAAAAACATTCAGTACTTC.

Written as DNA, the CDR3 is TGTGCCAGCAGCTTGAGAGGGGGAAAAGCTTATGGCTACACCTTC. It encodes CASSLRGGKAYGYTF. This rearrangement joins TRBV5-6 to TRBJ1-2; possibly TRBD1 for D (6 bases). Germline V lookup: CDR1 SGHDT, CDR2 YYEEEE. The ends were cut back, 1 base at V and 5 bases at J, with 15 bases in the middle. The CDR3 is made up of 15 amino acids.

This clone was found once. The chain couples TRBV7-9 to TRBJ2-1; TRBD2 agrees at 9 bases. There are 16 residues in the CDR3. Germline V gene lookup returns CDR1 SEHNR and CDR2 FQNEAQ (reference sequence). Trimming removed 1 base from V and 5 bases from J; junction bases left unmatched: 6. CDR3 nucleotides: TGTGCCAGCAGCTTAGGCTGGACTAGCGCACACAATGAGCAGTTCTTC. As protein: CASSLGWTSAHNEQFF. Combining the CDR3 with reference TRBV7-9 and TRBJ2-1 gives the whole variable domain DTGVSQNPRHKITKRGQNVTFRCDPISEHNRLYWYRQTLGQGPEFLTYFQNEAQLEKSRLLSDRFSAERPKGSFSTLEIQRTEQGDSAMYLCASSLGWTSAHNEQFFGPGTRLTVL.

The CDR3 reads CASMGQGKHQPQHF. The CDR3 bases are TGTGCCAGTATGGGACAGGGTAAACATCAGCCCCAGCATTTT. The rearrangement links TRBV19 to TRBJ1-5, with TRBD1 identical over 9 bases. The CDR3 runs to 14 residues. Germline CDR1 and CDR2: LNHDA and SQIVND (reference sequence). The V segment lost 7 bases and the J segment 5 bases; nucleotides outside the gene matches: 6.

A few counts support this clone. Other nucleotide sequences in the sample specify the same CDR3. The chain is built from TRBV7-3 and TRBJ1-2; TRBD1 aligns across 8 bases. CDR1 is SGHTA and CDR2 is FQGTGA in the germline V gene. This CDR3 region has 15 residues. Trimming took 0 bases from V and 4 from J; bases not matched to a gene: 4. Here the CDR3 reads CASSLTGQGAYGYTF. In nucleotides, the CDR3 is TGTGCCAGCAGCTTAACCGGACAGGGAGCCTATGGCTACACCTTC.

This clone was recorded once. The rearrangement uses TRBV6-6 and TRBJ1-1; TRBD1 matches 7 bases. CDR1 is MNHNY and CDR2 is SVGAGI in the germline V gene (reference sequence). V lost 2 bases and J lost 10; bases outside the gene matches: 10. The CDR3 length is 14 residues. Here the CDR3 reads CASSYPGTEFGAFF. The CDR3 nucleotides are TGTGCCAGCAGTTACCCAGGGACAGAATTTGGAGCTTTCTTT.

The CDR3 DNA sequence: TGTGCCAGTAAACAGCGGGTGAACACTGAAGCTTTCTTT. This sequence encodes CASKQRVNTEAFF. The genes are TRBV19 and TRBJ1-1; D is undetermined. Germline CDR1 is LNHDA and CDR2 is SQIVND (reference sequence). V was shortened by 7 bases and J by 0 bases, with 9 bases between the two germline ends. This CDR3 comprises 13 residues.

This chain connects TRBV21-1 to TRBJ2-7; the table assigns TRBD2, which was not confirmed against the DNA. TRBV21-1 is a pseudogene locus. CDR3 size: 15 residues. The CDR3 protein is CASSKEVESTYEQYF. For the CDR3, the DNA is TGTGCCAGCAGCAAAGAAGTGGAGTCCACCTACGAGCAGTACTTC.

The chain combines TRBV7-9 with TRBJ2-7; 7 bases are a match to TRBD1. This CDR3 is 12 amino acids long. V was pared by 5 bases and J by 6 bases, with 4 bases of the junction left unmatched. Germline V gene data show CDR1 as SEHNR and CDR2 as FQNEAQ (reference sequence). The CDR3, as DNA: TGTGCCAGCAGCCCGACAGGGTGCGAGCAGTACTTC. Translation: CASSPTGCEQYF. The variable domain in full, completed from reference TRBV7-9 and TRBJ2-7, reads DTGVSQNPRHKITKRGQNVTFRCDPISEHNRLYWYRQTLGQGPEFLTYFQNEAQLEKSRLLSDRFSAERPKGSFSTLEIQRTEQGDSAMYLCASSPTGCEQYFGPGTRLTVT.

J is TRBJ1-1 and V is TRBV7-2, with D unresolved. Germline CDR1 and CDR2: SGHTA and FQGNSA. This CDR3 region has 15 residues. Between the trimmed V and J ends, which lost 0 bases and 5 bases, there was a span of 13 bases. The CDR3 reads CASSLARPGWTEAFF. As DNA, the CDR3 is TGTGCCAGCAGCTTAGCGCGTCCGGGGTGGACTGAAGCTTTCTTT.

This clone appeared a single time. The chain joins TRBV14 to TRBJ2-7, with D maybe TRBD2 (6 bases). The CDR3 sequence is 18 residues long. With 0 bases removed from V and 5 bases from J, the gap between germline ends came to 23 bases. Germline CDR1 reads SGHDN; CDR2 reads FVKESK. In nucleotides, the CDR3 is TGTGCCAGCAGCCAAGACTTCAGGCGGGACTCAGCGACCGACGAGCAGTACTTC. Translating gives CASSQDFRRDSATDEQYF.

The gene calls are TRBV6-6 and TRBJ1-2; D possibly corresponds to TRBD1 (6 bases). Trimming removed 6 bases from V and 6 bases from J, with 20 bases in between. The CDR3 is 15 residues long. Germline values: CDR1 MNHNY, CDR2 SVGAGI (reference sequence). CDR3 DNA sequence: TGTGCCAGCAGACCGGGAGGGGGTTTAGGTGATGGCTACACCTTC. Its protein is CASRPGGGLGDGYTF.

The chain is built from TRBV27 and TRBJ1-2; D ambiguous. In germline, CDR1 is MNHEY, CDR2 SMNVEV (reference sequence). V was shortened by 5 bases and J by 8 bases, with 15 bases between the two germline ends. The CDR3 length is 13 residues. DNA for the CDR3: TGTGCCAGCAGTACTGCCAGGCGGGGAGGCTACACCTTC. It translates to CASSTARRGGYTF.

This chain connects TRBV28 to TRBJ2-7, with a tentative D call TRBD1 (6 bases). The CDR3 spans 13 residues. Germline CDR1 is MDHEN and CDR2 is SYDVKM. Trimming shortened V by 9 bases and J by 2 bases, and 14 bases separated the two germline ends. The CDR3 loop reads CASRTVPPYEQYF. The CDR3, as DNA: TGTGCCAGTCGGACAGTTCCTCCCTACGAGCAGTACTTC. The complete variable domain, with remaining parts taken from reference TRBV28 and TRBJ2-7, reads DVKVTQSSRYLVKRTGEKVFLECVQDMDHENMFWYRQDPGLGLRLIYFSYDVKMKEKGDIPEGYSVSREKKERFSLILESASTNQTSMYLCASRTVPPYEQYFGPGTRLTVT.

V gene TRBV30 combines with J gene TRBJ1-2; D is uncertain. The V end lost 0 bases, the J end lost 8 bases, and 13 bases lay between the germline ends. The germline CDR1 and CDR2 sequences are GTSNPN and SVGIG (reference sequence). CDR3 length: 13 amino acids. CDR3 protein: CAWSVHGEGGYTF. CDR3 nucleotide sequence: TGTGCCTGGAGTGTACACGGGGAGGGAGGCTACACCTTC.

This chain uses TRBV11-2 with TRBJ2-1; 14 nucleotides match TRBD2. CDR3 length: 18 amino acids. Trimming cost V 6 bases and J 4 bases; bases outside gene matches: 11. Germline V CDR1 and CDR2: SGHAT, FQNNGV. CDR3 in amino acids: CASRSVGLAGAGYNEQFF. Here the CDR3 DNA reads TGTGCCAGCAGATCTGTGGGACTAGCGGGAGCAGGATACAATGAGCAGTTCTTC. Full variable domain (rest looked up from reference TRBV11-2 and TRBJ2-1): EAGVAQSPRYKIIEKRQSVAFWCNPISGHATLYWYQQILGQGPKLLIQFQNNGVVDDSQLPKDRFSAERLKGVDSTLKIQPAKLEDSAVYLCASRSVGLAGAGYNEQFFGPGTRLTVL.

The gene calls are TRBV30 and TRBJ1-1; D remains unclear. V lost 5 bases, J lost 11 bases, and 18 bases lay in between. The length of the CDR3 is 12 residues. From germline, CDR1 is GTSNPN and CDR2 SVGIG (reference sequence). The CDR3 sequence: CAWSSGLRIAFF. In nucleotides, the CDR3 is TGTGCCTGGTCTTCCGGACTCCGTATCGCTTTCTTT. Looking up the rest from reference TRBV30 and TRBJ1-1 gives the full variable domain: SQTIHQWPATLVQPVGSPLSLECTVEGTSNPNLYWYRQAAGRGLQLLFYSVGIGQISSEVPQNLSASRPQDRQFILSSKKLLLSDSGFYLCAWSSGLRIAFFGQGTRLTVV.

V and J are TRBV27 and TRBJ2-1; 9 bases map to TRBD1. The germline V gene has CDR1 MNHEY and CDR2 SMNVEV (reference sequence). This CDR3 region has 17 residues. V trimming: 6 bases; J trimming: 3 bases; junction bases outside the gene matches: 12. CDR3 sequence (DNA): TGTGCCAGCAGCCCGCCCGGGACAGGGATAGGCTACAATGAGCAGTTCTTC. This sequence encodes CASSPPGTGIGYNEQFF.

The rearrangement links TRBV6-5 to TRBJ2-1, with a possible D match to TRBD2 (5 bases). This CDR3 has 13 residues. Looked up from germline, CDR1 is MNHEY and CDR2 is SVGAGI. Deletions cut 2 bases from V and 11 bases from J, with 13 bases between. CDR3: CASSYESGNKQFF. The CDR3 DNA follows: TGTGCCAGCAGTTACGAGAGCGGTAATAAGCAGTTCTTC.

The chain is built from TRBV2 and TRBJ1-5; D might be TRBD1 (5 bases). CDR3 length equals 14 residues. V lost 2 bases and J 6 bases, leaving 11 bases between the germline ends. Germline lookup yields CDR1 SNHLY and CDR2 FYNNEI. The CDR3 loop reads CASSERGGVQPQHF. DNA of the CDR3: TGTGCCAGCAGTGAACGGGGGGGGGTTCAGCCCCAGCATTTT.

The J gene is TRBJ2-1, the V gene TRBV10-2, with 8 bases fitting TRBD2. The CDR3 has 14 residues. Unmatched junction bases numbered 2, after V lost 3 bases and J lost 4 bases. CDR1 WSHSY and CDR2 SAAADI come from the germline V gene. In nucleotides, the CDR3 is TGCGCCAGCAGTGAAGTAGCGGGGTACAATGAGCAGTTCTTC. It yields the protein CASSEVAGYNEQFF.

This clone was recorded a few times. The V call is TRBV6-1, the J call TRBJ2-7, with TRBD1 matching over 9 bases. Germline V CDR1 and CDR2: MNHNS, SASEGT. The length of the CDR3 is 13 residues. V dropped 6 bases and J dropped 6; count of bases not matched to a gene: 6. The CDR3 here is CASRDRGIPEQYF. CDR3 coding DNA: TGTGCCAGCAGGGACAGGGGAATCCCCGAGCAGTACTTC.

J is TRBJ2-1 and V is TRBV29-1; 11 bases fit TRBD2. J was trimmed by 9 bases and V by 4 bases; bases with no gene match: 5. The germline V gene has CDR1 SQVTM and CDR2 ANQGSEA. This CDR3 has 13 residues. CDR3 sequence (DNA): TGCAGCGTTGTAATAGCGGGAGGGAGTGAGCAGTTCTTC. This encodes CSVVIAGGSEQFF.

V and J are TRBV30 and TRBJ2-1, with TRBD1 matching 8 bases. Germline V gene sequence: CDR1 GTSNPN, CDR2 SVGIG (reference sequence). This CDR3 is built from 15 residues. V lost 3 bases to trimming and J lost 2 bases; unmatched junction nucleotides: 6. CDR3 coding DNA: TGTGCCTGGAGATCGACAGGGGTGCCCTACAATGAGCAGTTCTTC. It specifies CAWRSTGVPYNEQFF.

This chain connects TRBV6-1 to TRBJ2-7; tentatively, D is TRBD2 (6 bases). Germline CDR1 and CDR2: MNHNS and SASEGT. V was cut by 2 bases and J by 3 bases, with 11 bases left in between. This CDR3 has 14 residues. The CDR3 DNA reads TGTGCCAGCAGTGAATCGGTCGGGGGCTACGAGCAGTACTTC. Protein product: CASSESVGGYEQYF.

Written as DNA, the CDR3 is TGTGCCAGCTCACCCACAACAGGGGGCAGGAAGTATTTT. As protein: CASSPTTGGRKYF. This chain links TRBV18 with TRBJ2-3; 9 bases are shared with TRBD1. The CDR3 has 13 residues. V gave up 3 bases and J gave up 13 bases; unmatched junction bases: 8. Germline CDR1 and CDR2: KGHSH and LQKENI.

This sequence joins TRBV10-3 and TRBJ1-2, with 8 bases lining up with TRBD1. Germline V gene data show CDR1 as ENHRY and CDR2 as SYGVKD. The CDR3 is 16 amino acids. V dropped 4 bases and J dropped 2; count of bases not matched to a gene: 9. The CDR3 reads CAISATSTGGNYGYTF. The CDR3 coding sequence is TGTGCCATCAGTGCCACCTCCACAGGGGGGAACTATGGCTACACCTTC.

This chain joins TRBV30 and TRBJ2-2, with 12 bases identical to TRBD2. V lost 2 bases and J lost 4; bases outside the gene matches: 5. The length of the CDR3 is 16 residues. Germline V gene data show CDR1 as GTSNPN and CDR2 as SVGIG (reference sequence). CDR3 nucleotides: TGTGCCTGGAGTACACTAGCGGGAGGACTCACCGGGGAGCTGTTTTTT. This translates into CAWSTLAGGLTGELFF.